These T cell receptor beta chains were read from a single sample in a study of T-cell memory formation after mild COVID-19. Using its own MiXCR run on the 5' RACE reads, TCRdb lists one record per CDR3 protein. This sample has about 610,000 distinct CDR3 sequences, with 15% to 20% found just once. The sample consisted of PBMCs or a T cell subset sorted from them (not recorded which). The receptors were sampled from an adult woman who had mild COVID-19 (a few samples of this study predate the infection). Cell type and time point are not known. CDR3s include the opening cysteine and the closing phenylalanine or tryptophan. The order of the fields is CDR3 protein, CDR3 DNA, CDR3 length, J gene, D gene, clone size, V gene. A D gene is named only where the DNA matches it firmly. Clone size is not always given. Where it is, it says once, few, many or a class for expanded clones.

CDR3 protein: CSATAGRPYEQYF
CDR3 DNA: TGCAGTGCTACCGCCGGGAGACCCTACGAGCAGTACTTC
CDR3 length: 13
J gene: TRBJ2-7
D gene: NA
clone size: few
V gene: TRBV20-1

CDR3 protein: CASSEKGLALYEQYF
CDR3 DNA: TGTGCCAGCAGTGAAAAGGGACTAGCTCTTTACGAGCAGTACTTC
CDR3 length: 15
J gene: TRBJ2-7
D gene: TRBD2
clone size: NA
V gene: TRBV2

CDR3 protein: CASLQGPYNEQFF
CDR3 DNA: TGTGCCAGCCTCCAGGGCCCCTACAATGAGCAGTTCTTC
CDR3 length: 13
J gene: TRBJ2-1
D gene: NA
clone size: NA
V gene: TRBV12-3/TRBV12-4

CDR3 protein: CASSESRSGNQPQHF
CDR3 DNA: TGCGCCAGCAGTGAGTCGAGATCGGGGAATCAGCCCCAGCATTTT
CDR3 length: 15
J gene: TRBJ1-5
D gene: NA
clone size: many
V gene: TRBV10-2

CDR3 protein: CASSELADASEQYF
CDR3 DNA: TGTGCCAGCAGTGAACTAGCGGACGCTTCGGAGCAGTACTTC
CDR3 length: 14
J gene: TRBJ2-7
D gene: TRBD2
clone size: many
V gene: TRBV12-3/TRBV12-4

CDR3 protein: CASSLDTAEFF
CDR3 DNA: TGCGCCAGCAGCTTGGACACCGCGGAGTTCTTC
CDR3 length: 11
J gene: TRBJ2-1
D gene: NA
clone size: few
V gene: TRBV5-1

CDR3 protein: CASSLPSGMSSYNEQFF
CDR3 DNA: TGTGCCAGCAGCTTACCGAGCGGGATGAGCTCCTACAATGAGCAGTTCTTC
CDR3 length: 17
J gene: TRBJ2-1
D gene: TRBD2
clone size: NA
V gene: TRBV7-2

CDR3 protein: CASSIPGTVNYGYTF
CDR3 DNA: TGCGCCAGCAGCATCCCCGGGACAGTTAACTATGGCTACACCTTC
CDR3 length: 15
J gene: TRBJ1-2
D gene: TRBD1
clone size: NA
V gene: TRBV4-1

CDR3 protein: CASSLEASGSGETQYF
CDR3 DNA: TGTGCCAGCAGCTTAGAGGCTAGCGGGAGCGGTGAGACCCAGTACTTC
CDR3 length: 16
J gene: TRBJ2-5
D gene: TRBD2
clone size: few
V gene: TRBV7-9

CDR3 protein: CATSRTFDGLALYNEQFF
CDR3 DNA: TGTGCCACCAGCAGAACCTTCGATGGACTAGCCCTATACAATGAGCAGTTCTTC
CDR3 length: 18
J gene: TRBJ2-1
D gene: TRBD2
clone size: few
V gene: TRBV15

CDR3 protein: CASSDSEGADTGELFF
CDR3 DNA: TGTGCCAGCAGTGACTCGGAGGGGGCCGACACCGGGGAGCTGTTTTTT
CDR3 length: 16
J gene: TRBJ2-2
D gene: NA
clone size: NA
V gene: TRBV6-4

CDR3 protein: CASSFGLQAGGNTGELFF
CDR3 DNA: TGTGCCAGCAGCTTTGGGCTTCAAGCGGGGGGGAACACCGGGGAGCTGTTTTTT
CDR3 length: 18
J gene: TRBJ2-2
D gene: TRBD2
clone size: few
V gene: TRBV7-2

CDR3 protein: CASSYSISGESSYEQYF
CDR3 DNA: TGTGCCAGCAGTTACTCGATCTCGGGGGAGAGCTCCTACGAGCAGTACTTC
CDR3 length: 17
J gene: TRBJ2-7
D gene: NA
clone size: NA
V gene: TRBV6-5

CDR3 protein: CASSHRPQVRHEDTQYF
CDR3 DNA: TGTGCCAGCAGTCACCGCCCCCAGGTTAGGCACGAAGATACGCAGTATTTT
CDR3 length: 17
J gene: TRBJ2-3
D gene: NA
clone size: few
V gene: TRBV12-3/TRBV12-4

CDR3 protein: CASSETGLTGELFF
CDR3 DNA: TGTGCCAGCAGTGAAACAGGGCTGACCGGGGAGCTGTTTTTT
CDR3 length: 14
J gene: TRBJ2-2
D gene: NA
clone size: few
V gene: TRBV6-1

CDR3 protein: CASGLLGAKDTEAFF
CDR3 DNA: TGTGCTAGTGGTTTGTTAGGGGCTAAGGACACTGAAGCTTTCTTT
CDR3 length: 15
J gene: TRBJ1-1
D gene: NA
clone size: few
V gene: TRBV12-5

CDR3 protein: CAISGGDYGYTF
CDR3 DNA: TGTGCCATCAGCGGGGGGGACTATGGCTACACCTTC
CDR3 length: 12
J gene: TRBJ1-2
D gene: NA
clone size: NA
V gene: TRBV10-3

CDR3 protein: CATSDLDQLDYNEQFF
CDR3 DNA: TGTGCCACCAGTGATTTGGATCAACTAGACTACAATGAGCAGTTCTTC
CDR3 length: 16
J gene: TRBJ2-1
D gene: NA
clone size: few
V gene: TRBV24-1

CDR3 protein: CASSAWVALAYNEQFF
CDR3 DNA: TGTGCCAGCAGCGCATGGGTGGCTCTCGCCTACAATGAGCAGTTCTTC
CDR3 length: 16
J gene: TRBJ2-1
D gene: NA
clone size: few
V gene: TRBV11-2

CDR3 protein: CAWSGLGAYEQYF
CDR3 DNA: TGTGCCTGGAGTGGGTTGGGGGCCTACGAGCAGTACTTC
CDR3 length: 13
J gene: TRBJ2-7
D gene: NA
clone size: many
V gene: TRBV30

CDR3 protein: CASSSRTVQETQYF
CDR3 DNA: TGCGCCAGCAGCTCCAGGACAGTCCAAGAGACCCAGTACTTC
CDR3 length: 14
J gene: TRBJ2-5
D gene: NA
clone size: few
V gene: TRBV5-1

CDR3 protein: CASSYRVSSYEQYF
CDR3 DNA: TGTGCCAGCAGTTATAGGGTCTCGTCCTACGAGCAGTACTTC
CDR3 length: 14
J gene: TRBJ2-7
D gene: NA
clone size: NA
V gene: TRBV6-5

CDR3 protein: CSARTGGFYEQYF
CDR3 DNA: TGCAGTGCTAGAACAGGGGGCTTTTACGAGCAGTACTTC
CDR3 length: 13
J gene: TRBJ2-7
D gene: TRBD1
clone size: few
V gene: TRBV20-1

CDR3 protein: CSVERYNEQFF
CDR3 DNA: TGCAGCGTTGAACGTTACAATGAGCAGTTCTTC
CDR3 length: 11
J gene: TRBJ2-1
D gene: NA
clone size: many
V gene: TRBV29-1

CDR3 protein: CASSHSPLGQGLINQPQHF
CDR3 DNA: TGTGCCAGCAGTCATAGCCCCCTCGGACAGGGGCTAATTAATCAGCCCCAGCATTTT
CDR3 length: 19
J gene: TRBJ1-5
D gene: TRBD1
clone size: few
V gene: TRBV6-2/TRBV6-3

CDR3 protein: CASSPIRGGSNQPQHF
CDR3 DNA: TGTGCCAGCAGCCCAATCCGGGGGGGAAGCAATCAGCCCCAGCATTTT
CDR3 length: 16
J gene: TRBJ1-5
D gene: NA
clone size: many
V gene: TRBV7-2

CDR3 protein: CASSQVGIAGGRPQNTGELFF
CDR3 DNA: TGCGCCAGCAGCCAAGTCGGGATAGCGGGGGGCCGGCCTCAAAACACCGGGGAGCTGTTTTTT
CDR3 length: 21
J gene: TRBJ2-2
D gene: TRBD2
clone size: few
V gene: TRBV4-1

CDR3 protein: CASSPTGPNSNQPQHF
CDR3 DNA: TGTGCCAGCTCACCGACGGGACCCAATAGCAATCAGCCCCAGCATTTT
CDR3 length: 16
J gene: TRBJ1-5
D gene: NA
clone size: NA
V gene: TRBV18

CDR3 protein: CASRTSGANYEQYF
CDR3 DNA: TGTGCCAGCCGGACTAGCGGGGCGAACTACGAGCAGTACTTC
CDR3 length: 14
J gene: TRBJ2-7
D gene: TRBD2
clone size: NA
V gene: TRBV6-2/TRBV6-3

CDR3 protein: CASSLAPRTDEQFF
CDR3 DNA: TGTGCCAGCAGCTTAGCTCCTAGAACGGATGAGCAGTTCTTC
CDR3 length: 14
J gene: TRBJ2-1
D gene: NA
clone size: NA
V gene: TRBV7-6

CDR3 protein: CASSPAGLADEQFF
CDR3 DNA: TGTGCCAGCAGCCCGGCCGGACTAGCCGATGAGCAGTTCTTC
CDR3 length: 14
J gene: TRBJ2-1
D gene: TRBD2
clone size: few
V gene: TRBV12-3/TRBV12-4

CDR3 protein: CASSSKRGGSTDTQYF
CDR3 DNA: TGTGCCAGCAGCTCAAAAAGGGGTGGGAGCACAGATACGCAGTATTTT
CDR3 length: 16
J gene: TRBJ2-3
D gene: NA
clone size: NA
V gene: TRBV7-6

CDR3 protein: CASSLAYGNSPLHF
CDR3 DNA: TGCGCCAGCAGCTTGGCCTACGGTAATTCACCCCTCCACTTT
CDR3 length: 14
J gene: TRBJ1-6
D gene: NA
clone size: NA
V gene: TRBV5-1

CDR3 protein: CASSQARSEGYGEQYF
CDR3 DNA: TGTGCCAGCAGCCAAGCCCGGAGCGAGGGCTACGGCGAGCAGTACTTC
CDR3 length: 16
J gene: TRBJ2-7
D gene: NA
clone size: NA
V gene: TRBV3-1

CDR3 protein: CASSRTENSPLHF
CDR3 DNA: TGTGCCAGCTCTCGGACGGAGAATTCACCCCTCCACTTT
CDR3 length: 13
J gene: TRBJ1-6
D gene: NA
clone size: few
V gene: TRBV5-4

CDR3 protein: CASRPGTAGNTIYF
CDR3 DNA: TGCGCCAGCAGACCTGGGACAGCAGGAAACACCATATATTTT
CDR3 length: 14
J gene: TRBJ1-3
D gene: TRBD1
clone size: NA
V gene: TRBV5-1

CDR3 protein: CASSQDRGVNSGGGYTF
CDR3 DNA: TGCGCCAGCAGCCAAGATCGTGGGGTGAACAGCGGCGGTGGCTACACCTTC
CDR3 length: 17
J gene: TRBJ1-2
D gene: NA
clone size: NA
V gene: TRBV4-1

CDR3 protein: CASSQGFSQPQHF
CDR3 DNA: TGCGCCAGCAGCCAGGGCTTCAGTCAGCCCCAGCATTTT
CDR3 length: 13
J gene: TRBJ1-5
D gene: NA
clone size: many
V gene: TRBV4-3

CDR3 protein: CASSSGINYGYTF
CDR3 DNA: TGTGCCAGCAGCTCAGGGATTAACTATGGCTACACCTTC
CDR3 length: 13
J gene: TRBJ1-2
D gene: NA
clone size: NA
V gene: TRBV6-5

CDR3 protein: CAWSGGNQPQHF
CDR3 DNA: TGTGCCTGGAGTGGGGGCAATCAGCCCCAGCATTTT
CDR3 length: 12
J gene: TRBJ1-5
D gene: NA
clone size: NA
V gene: TRBV30

CDR3 protein: CAWERGAGNTIYF
CDR3 DNA: TGTGCCTGGGAAAGGGGGGCTGGAAACACCATATATTTT
CDR3 length: 13
J gene: TRBJ1-3
D gene: NA
clone size: NA
V gene: TRBV30

CDR3 protein: CATSLKGPGQPQHF
CDR3 DNA: TGTGCCACCAGCTTGAAGGGGCCCGGTCAGCCCCAGCATTTT
CDR3 length: 14
J gene: TRBJ1-5
D gene: NA
clone size: NA
V gene: TRBV24-1

CDR3 protein: CASSEDGRVTDTQYF
CDR3 DNA: TGTGCCAGCAGTGAGGACGGCCGAGTGACAGATACGCAGTATTTT
CDR3 length: 15
J gene: TRBJ2-3
D gene: NA
clone size: NA
V gene: TRBV12-3/TRBV12-4

CDR3 protein: CASSLTGGPPDGYTF
CDR3 DNA: TGCGCCAGCAGCTTGACAGGGGGGCCACCCGATGGCTACACCTTC
CDR3 length: 15
J gene: TRBJ1-2
D gene: TRBD1
clone size: few
V gene: TRBV5-1

CDR3 protein: CSVATSSSTDTQYF
CDR3 DNA: TGCAGCGTCGCGACTAGCAGCAGCACAGATACGCAGTATTTT
CDR3 length: 14
J gene: TRBJ2-3
D gene: TRBD2
clone size: NA
V gene: TRBV29-1

CDR3 protein: CASSYAATYNEQFF
CDR3 DNA: TGTGCCAGCAGCTATGCGGCTACTTACAATGAGCAGTTCTTC
CDR3 length: 14
J gene: TRBJ2-1
D gene: NA
clone size: NA
V gene: TRBV5-6

CDR3 protein: CASSLERGAQLNTEAFF
CDR3 DNA: TGTGCCAGCAGTTTAGAGAGGGGGGCACAGCTGAACACTGAAGCTTTCTTT
CDR3 length: 17
J gene: TRBJ1-1
D gene: NA
clone size: few
V gene: TRBV27

CDR3 protein: CATSDFNGISDTQYF
CDR3 DNA: TGTGCCACCAGTGATTTCAACGGGATATCAGATACGCAGTATTTT
CDR3 length: 15
J gene: TRBJ2-3
D gene: NA
clone size: few
V gene: TRBV24-1

CDR3 protein: CASSQVGGTETQYF
CDR3 DNA: TGTGCCAGCAGCCAAGTCGGAGGCACCGAGACCCAGTACTTC
CDR3 length: 14
J gene: TRBJ2-5
D gene: NA
clone size: NA
V gene: TRBV4-2

CDR3 protein: CASSETSVTEAFF
CDR3 DNA: TGTGCCAGCAGTGAAACCTCCGTCACTGAAGCTTTCTTT
CDR3 length: 13
J gene: TRBJ1-1
D gene: NA
clone size: few
V gene: TRBV6-4

CDR3 protein: CASTLDLHEQYF
CDR3 DNA: TGTGCCAGCACCCTTGACTTGCACGAGCAGTACTTC
CDR3 length: 12
J gene: TRBJ2-7
D gene: NA
clone size: NA
V gene: TRBV2

CDR3 protein: CASSPAGTGGEQYF
CDR3 DNA: TGTGCCAGCTCACCAGCCGGGACAGGGGGCGAGCAGTACTTC
CDR3 length: 14
J gene: TRBJ2-7
D gene: TRBD1
clone size: NA
V gene: TRBV18

CDR3 protein: CASSLVGGGEYTDTQYF
CDR3 DNA: TGTGCCAGCAGCTTGGTTGGCGGGGGCGAGTACACAGATACGCAGTATTTT
CDR3 length: 17
J gene: TRBJ2-3
D gene: NA
clone size: few
V gene: TRBV7-2